This T cell receptor beta chain was recovered during a study of blood T cell repertoires in COVID-19. Across the whole study: Samples taken during acute and convalescent COVID-19 were collected in the United States, Italy and Spain. PBMCs, B-cell-depleted T cells, or T cells were the source of the cDNA or gDNA that made up the material.

As originally analysed: By means of reference gene primer amplification, nucleated cell counts were estimated. Only in-frame clones appear in the TCRdb table, and some are missing; sequencing was by immunoSEQ multiplex PCR. For V, J and clone size, that table is used; D and trimming come from the DNA. The profile shows about 110,000 clones, around 90% of them singletons. With V trimmed by 6 bases and J by 4 bases, 10 bases remained unmatched. The CDR3 has 16 amino acids. Germline lookup yields CDR1 SNHLY and CDR2 FYNNEI. Sequencing was carried out using peripheral blood. This rearrangement joins TRBV2 to TRBJ2-3; TRBD1 matches at 10 bases. The clonotype was recovered from a human donor in a cohort sampled during active COVID-19. The CDR3 DNA reads as TGTGCCAGCAGGGGACCACGGACAGGGGGAGCAGATACGCAGTATTTT. This codes for CASRGPRTGGADTQYF.